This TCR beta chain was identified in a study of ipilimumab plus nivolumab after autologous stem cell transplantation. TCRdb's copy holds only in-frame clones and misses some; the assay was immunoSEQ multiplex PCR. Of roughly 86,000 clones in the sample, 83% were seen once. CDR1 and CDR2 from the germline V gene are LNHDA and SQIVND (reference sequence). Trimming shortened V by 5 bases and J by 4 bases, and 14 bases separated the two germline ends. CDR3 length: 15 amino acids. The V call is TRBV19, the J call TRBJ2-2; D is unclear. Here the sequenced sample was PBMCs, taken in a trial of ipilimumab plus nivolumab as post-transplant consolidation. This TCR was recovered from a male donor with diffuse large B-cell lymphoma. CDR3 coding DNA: TGTGCCAGTAGTGACGTTGCGATCGCCACCGGGGAGCTGTTTTTT. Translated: CASSDVAIATGELFF.